This TCR beta chain was identified in a study of CD8+ T cells in alopecia areata. Sampling of alopecia areata patients yielded lesional scalp punch biopsies as well as peripheral blood. About this clone itself: Its target is not known.

Study-level points and caveats: Especially in alopecia totalis/universalis, lesional scalp showed greater clonality than normal scalp did. Unlike in mice, where it was clearer, TCR sharing across patients was less clear, possibly HLA-related.

Trimming took 5 bases from V and 2 from J; bases not matched to a gene: 7. Germline V gene data show CDR1 as MNHNS and CDR2 as SASEGT. The CDR3 totals 15 residues. cDNA serving as the sequencing template came from extracted, reverse transcribed RNA. The data were produced by immunoSEQ multiplex PCR, yet TCRdb's version contains in-frame clones alone and is incomplete. This table holds 98,000 or so clones, 50% to 60% found once. Material for sequencing was NKG2D-low CD8+ T cells sorted from blood. The chain is built from TRBV6-1 and TRBJ2-7, with 9 positions matching TRBD2. The receptor was isolated from a human donor with alopecia areata. In nucleotides, the CDR3 is TGTGCCAGCAGTTGGGCTAGCGGGGAGACCTACGAGCAGTACTTC. It is translated as CASSWASGETYEQYF.